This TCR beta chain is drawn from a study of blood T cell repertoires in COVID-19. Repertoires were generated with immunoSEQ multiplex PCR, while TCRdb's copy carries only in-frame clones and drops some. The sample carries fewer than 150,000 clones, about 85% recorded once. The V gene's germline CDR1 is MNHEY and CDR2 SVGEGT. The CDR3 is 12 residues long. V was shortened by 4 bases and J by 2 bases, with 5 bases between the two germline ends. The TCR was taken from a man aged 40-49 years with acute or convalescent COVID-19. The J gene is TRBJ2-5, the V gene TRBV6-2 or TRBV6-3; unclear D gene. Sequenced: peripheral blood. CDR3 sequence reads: CASSSFQETQYF. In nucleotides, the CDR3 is TGTGCCAGCAGTTCCTTTCAAGAGACCCAGTACTTC.